This TCR beta chain comes out of a study of CD8 T cells in ankylosing spondylitis. General study findings and limits: Seemingly characteristic of ankylosing spondylitis blood was a TCR beta motif consisting of under 10 highly homologous variants. Disease-associated clones were CD8+ and fairly uncommon in peripheral blood.

V was shortened by 7 bases and J by 1 base, with 11 bases between the two germline ends. Germline-derived CDR1 and CDR2 are SGHKS and YYEKEE (reference sequence). The CDR3 loop spans 13 amino acids. Generation of TCR beta libraries employed quantitative 5'-RACE incorporating molecular barcodes. TCRdb fed the 5' RACE reads into MiXCR, producing one record per CDR3 protein. The data show about 140,000 distinct CDR3 sequences, around a third seen once. For this clonotype: The antigen remains undetermined.

The receptor was derived from a male donor with ankylosing spondylitis. J is TRBJ1-1 and V is TRBV5-5; D is unclear. The sequenced sample was synovial fluid, either unsorted or a sorted T cell fraction (not recorded which). CDR3 loop: CASYRGPNTEAFF. CDR3 in DNA: TGTGCCAGCTACCGGGGTCCGAACACTGAAGCTTTCTTT. Using reference TRBV5-5 and TRBJ1-1 for the parts outside the CDR3, the full variable domain is DAGVTQSPTHLIKTRGQQVTLRCSPISGHKSVSWYQQVLGQGPQFIFQYYEKEERGRGNFPDRFSARQFPNYSSELNVNALLLGDSALYLCASYRGPNTEAFFGQGTRLTVV.